Presented here are 25 T cell receptor beta chains from one specimen sequenced in a study of response to subunit inactivated influenza vaccine. Each CDR3 protein gets one entry after TCRdb re-called the RT-PCR reads with MiXCR. The sample includes around 300,000 distinct CDR3 sequences, approximately 23% seen only once; the top ten take around a tenth. The material sequenced was PBMCs from blood, taken approximately 20 months after vaccination. These receptors all stem from a man aged 45 to 75 who received an inactivated influenza vaccine.

This clonotype was observed at least ten times. The CDR3 DNA sequence: TGCAGTGCTAGAGCCGCCAGCTCTGGAAACACCATATATTTT. Translated: CSARAASSGNTIYF. The chain is built from TRBV20-1 and TRBJ1-3; no firm D call. Germline V gene data show CDR1 as DFQATT and CDR2 as SNEGSKA (reference sequence). Trimming took 1 base from V and 0 from J, leaving 7 bases between them. The length of the CDR3 is 14 residues.

The V gene is TRBV20-1, the J gene TRBJ1-4; tentative D call: TRBD1 (6 bases). Germline V CDR1 and CDR2: DFQATT, SNEGSKA (reference sequence). V lost 2 bases, J lost 0 bases, and 10 bases lay in between. The CDR3 covers 15 residues. This CDR3 is CSARRTASTNEKLFF. Written as DNA, the CDR3 is TGCAGTGCTAGACGGACAGCGTCAACTAATGAAAAACTGTTTTTT.

This clonotype was observed a handful of times. CDR3 DNA: TGTGCCAGCAGTCCTAACCGGTGGGGGCAAGGAAACACCATATATTTT. This gives the protein CASSPNRWGQGNTIYF. The chain joins TRBV28 to TRBJ1-3; tentatively, D is TRBD1 (6 bases). V was clipped by 5 bases and J by 4 bases, with 18 bases between them. CDR3 length: 16 amino acids. Germline CDR1 MDHEN, CDR2 SYDVKM.

In this sample, this clonotype turned up a few times. The rearrangement uses TRBV5-1 and TRBJ2-2; 7 bases map to TRBD1. J gave up 4 bases and V 4 bases, and 7 bases lay outside the gene matches. CDR3 length: 15 amino acids. CDR1 SGHRS and CDR2 YFSETQ come from the germline V gene. CDR3 in amino acids: CASSIDRVGTGELFF. DNA of the CDR3: TGCGCCAGCAGCATTGACAGGGTCGGCACCGGGGAGCTGTTTTTT.

CDR3 nucleotides: TGTGCCAGCAGCTTGAGTGGTGGACAGGCCTACGAGCAGTACTTC. It codes for CASSLSGGQAYEQYF. This sequence joins TRBV7-2 and TRBJ2-7; 7 nucleotides align to TRBD1. Germline V lookup: CDR1 SGHTA, CDR2 FQGNSA. The length of the CDR3 is 15 residues. V was pared by 3 bases and J by 2 bases, with 7 bases of the junction left unmatched.

The table lists this clonotype with a few counts. The V and J genes are TRBV12-3 or TRBV12-4 and TRBJ2-1; 9 bases map to TRBD2. The J segment lost 6 bases and the V segment lost 6 bases, leaving 9 bases of the junction unmatched. CDR3 length: 15 residues. As DNA, the CDR3 is TGTGCCAGCAGAAAAGATCTAGCGGGGTTCAATGAGCAGTTCTTC. Residues: CASRKDLAGFNEQFF.

This clonotype appeared a few times. The chain is built from TRBV7-2 and TRBJ1-6; a possible D gene is TRBD1 (6 bases). V was clipped by 4 bases and J by 7 bases, with 8 bases between them. The CDR3 is 13 residues long. Per germline, CDR1 SGHTA and CDR2 FQGNSA. CDR3 sequence: CASSYRGNSPLHF. CDR3 coding DNA: TGTGCCAGCAGCTATAGGGGGAATTCACCCCTCCACTTT. Looking up the rest from reference TRBV7-2 and TRBJ1-6 gives the full variable domain: GAGVSQSPSNKVTEKGKDVELRCDPISGHTALYWYRQSLGQGLEFLIYFQGNSAPDKSGLPSDRFSAERTGGSVSTLTIQRTQQEDSAVYLCASSYRGNSPLHFGNGTRLTVT.

This clonotype has ten or more counts. V gene TRBV4-3 combines with J gene TRBJ1-2; TRBD1 is a possible D gene (5 bases). The CDR3 is 15 amino acids. Germline assignment: CDR1 LGHNA and CDR2 YSLEER. Trimming pared 0 bases from V and 8 bases from J, leaving 16 bases between. As DNA, the CDR3 is TGCGCCAGCAGCCAAGAGGAGGGGAGATCGGGCGGCTACACCTTC. Residues: CASSQEEGRSGGYTF.

The rearrangement links TRBV28 to TRBJ2-7; weak D call: TRBD2 (6 bases). The CDR3 loop spans 16 amino acids. The V end was cut by 6 bases, the J end by 2 bases, with 20 bases between. CDR1 is MDHEN and CDR2 is SYDVKM in the germline V gene. CDR3: CASSRRVGGHTYEQYF. DNA of the CDR3: TGTGCCAGCAGCCGTCGGGTGGGAGGCCATACCTACGAGCAGTACTTC.

This clonotype was counted a few times. CDR3 DNA: TGTGCCAGCTTATCAACAGGGGGGGAGTCCTACAATGAGCAGTTCTTC. Its protein is CASLSTGGESYNEQFF. The chain joins TRBV27 to TRBJ2-1, with D possibly being TRBD1 (8 bases). The V and J ends lost 8 bases and 1 base respectively, with 18 bases between them. The CDR3 contains 16 residues. CDR1 and CDR2 from the germline V gene are MNHEY and SMNVEV (reference sequence).

This clonotype occurred a few times. The chain is built from TRBV12-3 or TRBV12-4 and TRBJ2-3; D unclear. Trimming removed 0 bases at V and 5 bases at J, with 6 bases between. The CDR3 is 13 residues long. The CDR3 sequence is CASSLALGDTQYF. The CDR3 DNA reads TGTGCCAGCAGTTTAGCGCTGGGAGATACGCAGTATTTT.

The gene calls are TRBV15 and TRBJ1-4; a possible D gene is TRBD1 (5 bases). Per the germline V gene, CDR1 is LNHNV and CDR2 is YYDKDF (reference sequence). Trimming stripped 0 bases from V and 6 bases from J, with 11 bases between. CDR3 length: 15 residues. The CDR3, as DNA: TGTGCCACCAGCAGAGAGCCCCGAGGGGATGAAAAACTGTTTTTT. Protein product: CATSREPRGDEKLFF.

The rearrangement uses TRBV13 and TRBJ1-1; D is possibly TRBD1 (5 bases). The CDR3 runs to 16 residues. V dropped 5 bases and J dropped 0 bases, with 16 bases sitting between them. Germline-derived CDR1 and CDR2 are PRHDT and FYEKMQ (reference sequence). CDR3 residues: CASSLPSMGVNTEAFF. Written as DNA, the CDR3 is TGTGCCAGCAGCCTTCCCTCTATGGGGGTGAACACTGAAGCTTTCTTT.

This clonotype was seen only a few times. CDR3 loop: CSARPFMREAHNEQFF. CDR3 nucleotides: TGCAGTGCTAGACCCTTTATGAGGGAGGCTCACAATGAGCAGTTCTTC. This chain links TRBV20-1 with TRBJ2-1; tentatively, D is TRBD2 (6 bases). Germline CDR1 and CDR2: DFQATT and SNEGSKA (reference sequence). The CDR3 is 16 residues long. V lost 2 bases, J lost 5 bases, and 19 bases lay in between.

This clonotype appeared a few times. The chain joins TRBV2 to TRBJ1-2; D call uncertain. The germline V gene encodes CDR1 SNHLY and CDR2 FYNNEI. Trimming took off 4 bases at V and 1 base at J, with 16 bases between the two ends. The CDR3 has 16 residues. For the CDR3, the DNA is TGTGCCAGCAGTGGTTCTTACGGGGTGTATAACTATGGCTACACCTTC. It codes for CASSGSYGVYNYGYTF.

This clonotype showed up many times. The rearrangement uses TRBV7-9 and TRBJ1-4; TRBD1 might be the D (5 bases). Germline CDR1 is SEHNR and CDR2 is FQNEAQ (reference sequence). The CDR3 has 15 amino acids. The ends were cut back, 5 bases at V and 3 bases at J, with 13 bases in the middle. Written as DNA, the CDR3 is TGTGCCAGCAGCCCCCAGGGAATAGCTAATGAAAAACTGTTTTTT. Translated, it gives CASSPQGIANEKLFF. The full variable domain, with the rest looked up from reference TRBV7-9 and TRBJ1-4, is DTGVSQNPRHKITKRGQNVTFRCDPISEHNRLYWYRQTLGQGPEFLTYFQNEAQLEKSRLLSDRFSAERPKGSFSTLEIQRTEQGDSAMYLCASSPQGIANEKLFFGSGTQLSVL.

This clonotype was detected many times. V gene TRBV4-3 combines with J gene TRBJ1-4; the match to TRBD1 covers 10 bases. V shed 3 bases and J 7 bases; nucleotides not matched to a gene: 5. CDR3 length equals 15 residues. Germline V lookup: CDR1 LGHNA, CDR2 YSLEER. CDR3 sequence (DNA): TGCGCCAGCAGCCAGACAGGGGGCGCGAGTGAAAAACTGTTTTTT. Its translation is CASSQTGGASEKLFF.

The J gene is TRBJ1-5, the V gene TRBV10-3; D uncertain. Looked up from germline, CDR1 is ENHRY and CDR2 is SYGVKD. The CDR3 loop spans 14 amino acids. The germline V and J ends were trimmed by 6 bases and 0 bases, with 9 bases remaining between them. The CDR3 DNA reads as TGTGCCATCAGCTTGGGGTATAGCAATCAGCCCCAGCATTTT. Translating gives CAISLGYSNQPQHF.

The chain combines TRBV20-1 with TRBJ2-3; 7 positions agree with TRBD1. CDR1 and CDR2 from the germline V gene are DFQATT and SNEGSKA (reference sequence). J gave up 0 bases and V 3 bases, and 6 bases lay outside the gene matches. The CDR3 runs 15 residues. The CDR3 protein is CSASPTGASTDTQYF. The CDR3 DNA sequence: TGCAGTGCTAGTCCCACAGGGGCCAGCACAGATACGCAGTATTTT.

The V gene is TRBV7-2, the J gene TRBJ2-3; 13 bases match TRBD2. CDR3 length equals 18 residues. In germline, CDR1 is SGHTA, CDR2 FQGNSA. The V and J ends lost 0 bases and 6 bases, in that order; junction bases with no gene match: 9. The CDR3 region has the DNA TGTGCCAGCAGCTTAGCGTACGGACTAGCGGGAGATATGGATACGCAGTATTTT. Translated: CASSLAYGLAGDMDTQYF.

The genes are TRBV6-5 and TRBJ1-3; TRBD1 is a possible D gene (6 bases). Trimming took off 0 bases at V and 4 bases at J, with 19 bases between the two ends. Germline V gene data show CDR1 as MNHEY and CDR2 as SVGAGI. The CDR3 runs 18 residues. CDR3 protein: CASSYSPPGHPRGNTIYF. The CDR3 DNA sequence: TGTGCCAGCAGTTACTCACCCCCGGGACACCCAAGGGGAAACACCATATATTTT.

This chain joins TRBV11-2 and TRBJ1-1; TRBD1 aligns across 11 bases. V shed 5 bases, J shed 4 bases, and the junction held 6 bases outside the gene matches. Germline CDR1 reads SGHAT; CDR2 reads FQNNGV. The CDR3 runs 15 residues. The CDR3 loop reads CASSPQGTGGTEAFF. The CDR3 nucleotides read TGTGCCAGCAGCCCACAGGGGACAGGGGGCACTGAAGCTTTCTTT.

This clonotype was found a few times. The J gene is TRBJ2-2, the V gene TRBV5-1, with TRBD2 matching 11 bases. Germline lookup yields CDR1 SGHRS and CDR2 YFSETQ. Germline trimming cut 4 bases from V and 1 base from J; bases unmatched to any gene: 0. The CDR3 has 15 amino acids. The CDR3 DNA sequence: TGCGCCAGCAGCGGACTAGCGGGGAACACCGGGGAGCTGTTTTTT. It encodes CASSGLAGNTGELFF.

This clonotype turned up a few times. This sequence joins TRBV12-3 or TRBV12-4 and TRBJ2-7; tentatively, D is TRBD1 (5 bases). Trimming cost V 8 bases and J 3 bases, with 14 bases left between them. The CDR3 has 13 amino acids. As DNA, the CDR3 is TGTGCCAGCCAAAGGGGTTCACTCTACGAGCAGTACTTC. Protein: CASQRGSLYEQYF.

This clonotype turned up a few times. This chain joins TRBV7-2 and TRBJ1-2; D gene uncertain. The germline gives CDR1 SGHTA, CDR2 FQGNSA. The germline V and J ends were trimmed by 1 base and 1 base, with 7 bases remaining between them. This CDR3 has 14 residues. The CDR3 nucleotides are TGTGCCAGCAGCTTAGAACCCCTTAACTATGGCTACACCTTC. Translated: CASSLEPLNYGYTF.